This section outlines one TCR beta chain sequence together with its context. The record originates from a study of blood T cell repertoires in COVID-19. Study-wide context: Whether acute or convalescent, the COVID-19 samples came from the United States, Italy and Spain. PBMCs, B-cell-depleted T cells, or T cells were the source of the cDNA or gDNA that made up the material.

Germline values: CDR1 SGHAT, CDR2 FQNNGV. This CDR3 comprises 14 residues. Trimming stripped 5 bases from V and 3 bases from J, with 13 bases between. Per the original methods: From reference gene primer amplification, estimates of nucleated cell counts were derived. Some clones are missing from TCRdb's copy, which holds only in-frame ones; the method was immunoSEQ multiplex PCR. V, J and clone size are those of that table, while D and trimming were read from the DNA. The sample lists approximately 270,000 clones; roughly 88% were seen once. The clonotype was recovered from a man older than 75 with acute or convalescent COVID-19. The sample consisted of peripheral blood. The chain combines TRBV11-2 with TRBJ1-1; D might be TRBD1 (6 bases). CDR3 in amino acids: CASSGKGVDTEAFF. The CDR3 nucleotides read TGTGCCAGCAGCGGGAAGGGGGTGGACACTGAAGCTTTCTTT.